Presented here are 17 T cell receptor beta chains from one specimen sequenced in a study of blood T cells in healthy people across ages. PCR was performed a second time for roughly 7 to 12 cycles using a sample-barcoded 5' primer and a J-beta primer mix. TCRdb re-called the 5' RACE reads through MiXCR, storing one row per CDR3 protein. Of fewer than 800,000 distinct CDR3 sequences listed, approximately 31% are singletons. Sequenced: blood. Receptor source: an elderly woman in good health.

This clonotype turned up a few times. The chain combines TRBV14 with TRBJ2-3; 10 bases fit TRBD2. Germline-derived CDR1 and CDR2 are SGHDN and FVKESK. The CDR3 covers 16 residues. V lost 5 bases to trimming and J lost 2 bases; unmatched junction nucleotides: 7. In nucleotides, the CDR3 is TGTGCCAGCAGCTCGCGACTAGCGGGTTTCACAGATACGCAGTATTTT. Residues: CASSSRLAGFTDTQYF.

Notes on this clonotype: Being one base from a much bigger clone, this may be a read error. DNA of the CDR3: TGTGCCAGCAGCTTAGAAGAAGGCTACGAGCAGTACTTC. Translating gives CASSLEEGYEQYF. The chain links TRBV7-2 to TRBJ2-7; D remains unclear. This CDR3 has 13 residues. The germline V gene has CDR1 SGHTA and CDR2 FQGNSA. V lost 1 base to trimming and J lost 3 bases, with 7 bases between them.

This clonotype was recorded a few times. Germline is not matched at one junction end, which may reflect a read error. CDR3: CAGSQRTANEKLFF. CDR3 bases: TGTGCCGGCAGCCAGAGGACAGCAAATGAAAAACTGTTTTTT. The V and J genes are TRBV3-1 and TRBJ1-4, with a tentative D call TRBD1 (6 bases). CDR3 size: 14 residues. CDR1 and CDR2 from the germline V gene are LGHDT and YNNKEL (reference sequence).

V usage is TRBV28 and J usage is TRBJ1-4; D remains unclear. The CDR3 loop spans 14 amino acids. V was shortened by 5 bases and J by 3 bases, with 10 bases between the two germline ends. CDR1 and CDR2 from the germline V gene are MDHEN and SYDVKM. The CDR3: CASSPQTPNEKLFF. The CDR3, as DNA: TGTGCCAGCAGTCCCCAGACCCCTAATGAAAAACTGTTTTTT.

This clonotype was seen ten or more times. V and J are TRBV12-3 or TRBV12-4 and TRBJ2-7; D perhaps matches TRBD1 (5 bases). This CDR3 is 14 amino acids long. Trimming shortened V by 2 bases and J by 3 bases, and 11 bases separated the two germline ends. In nucleotides, the CDR3 is TGTGCCAGCAGTTTATCACAGGCAATCTACGAGCAGTACTTC. It translates to CASSLSQAIYEQYF.

This clonotype has a count of ten or more. The chain's CDR3 is CASTIGWAGALEQYF. The CDR3 coding sequence is TGTGCCAGCACCATCGGGTGGGCAGGGGCGCTCGAGCAGTACTTC. This chain joins TRBV6-2 or TRBV6-3 and TRBJ2-7; D perhaps matches TRBD1 (6 bases). V was trimmed by 7 bases and J by 6 bases, leaving 22 bases between them. The V gene's germline CDR1 is MNHEY and CDR2 SVGEGT. The length of the CDR3 is 15 residues.

Ten or more counts support this clonotype. V usage is TRBV20-1 and J usage is TRBJ2-5; D uncertain. Between the trimmed V and J ends, which lost 8 bases and 5 bases, there was a span of 12 bases. In germline, CDR1 is DFQATT, CDR2 SNEGSKA (reference sequence). The CDR3 contains 11 residues. CDR3 in DNA: TGCAGTCTATGGCAGAGTGAGACCCAGTACTTC. This sequence encodes CSLWQSETQYF.

This chain connects TRBV19 to TRBJ2-3; 11 nucleotides match TRBD1. CDR1 is LNHDA, CDR2 SQIVND, per germline (reference sequence). The CDR3 length is 13 residues. V was pared by 6 bases and J by 8 bases, with 4 bases of the junction left unmatched. The CDR3 sequence: CASSGQGAGTQYF. The DNA for the CDR3 is TGTGCCAGTAGCGGACAGGGGGCTGGTACGCAGTATTTT.

This clonotype was seen at least ten times. The V call is TRBV5-1, the J call TRBJ2-7; no clear D. This CDR3 is built from 13 residues. Germline CDR1 is SGHRS and CDR2 is YFSETQ. V was clipped by 2 bases and J by 6 bases, with 12 bases between them. CDR3 coding DNA: TGCGCCAGCAGCTTACCGAGCAATGGCGAGCAGTACTTC. Encoded protein: CASSLPSNGEQYF.

This clonotype occurred many times. This sequence joins TRBV6-1 and TRBJ1-5; 9 positions agree with TRBD1. V lost 5 bases, J lost 4 bases, and 9 bases stayed unmatched. Germline V lookup: CDR1 MNHNS, CDR2 SASEGT. The CDR3 sequence is 16 residues long. CDR3 sequence reads: CASSTGQGSQNQPQHF. The CDR3 DNA follows: TGTGCCAGCAGTACGGGACAGGGATCACAAAATCAGCCCCAGCATTTT.

V and J are TRBV3-1 and TRBJ2-7; 7 bases align to TRBD2. The ends lost 7 bases at V and 1 base at J; junction bases unmatched: 4. Germline-derived CDR1 and CDR2 are LGHDT and YNNKEL (reference sequence). The CDR3 runs to 13 residues. The CDR3 nucleotides read TGTGCCAGCAACCGGGGGGAATCCTACGAGCAGTACTTC. Translation gives CASNRGESYEQYF.

CDR3 DNA sequence: TGTGCCAGCAGCCCTGGGTGGTCACAGGGGTGGACAGATACGCAGTATTTT. Translation gives CASSPGWSQGWTDTQYF. V usage is TRBV11-1 and J usage is TRBJ2-3, with TRBD1 matching 7 bases. The germline V gene encodes CDR1 SGHAT and CDR2 FQDESV (reference sequence). The V gene end was trimmed by 5 bases and the J gene end by 3 bases; junction bases not matched to a gene: 14. The length of the CDR3 is 17 residues.

J is TRBJ1-1 and V is TRBV20-1; D unclear. The CDR3 covers 15 residues. Trimming took off 1 base at V and 1 base at J, with 13 bases between the two ends. CDR1 is DFQATT and CDR2 is SNEGSKA in the germline V gene (reference sequence). CDR3 DNA: TGCAGTGCTAGAGTAATGTCTACAGCGAACACTGAAGCTTTCTTT. This sequence encodes CSARVMSTANTEAFF.

Ten or more counts support this clonotype. Written as DNA, the CDR3 is TGTGCCAGCAGCCCCTCGGTAGGGGGCTACGAGCAGTACTTC. Protein product: CASSPSVGGYEQYF. The chain employs TRBV3-1 and TRBJ2-7; the D gene is possibly TRBD1 (6 bases). The CDR3 length is 14 residues. CDR1 is LGHDT and CDR2 is YNNKEL in the germline V gene (reference sequence). Deletions cut 4 bases from V and 3 bases from J, with 13 bases between.

The table lists this clonotype with many counts. V and J are TRBV3-1 and TRBJ2-1; 7 nucleotides align to TRBD2. From germline, CDR1 is LGHDT and CDR2 YNNKEL (reference sequence). This CDR3 contains 15 residues. J lost 2 bases, V lost 3 bases, and 4 bases had no gene match. CDR3 bases: TGTGCCAGCAGCCAGGCGGGGGTCGCCTACAATGAGCAGTTCTTC. Protein: CASSQAGVAYNEQFF.

There are many counts of this clonotype. V is TRBV20-1 and J is TRBJ2-6, with D hard to call. Germline CDR1 is DFQATT and CDR2 is SNEGSKA (reference sequence). V gave up 0 bases and J gave up 0 bases, with 15 bases separating them. The CDR3 contains 18 residues. DNA for the CDR3: TGCAGTGCTAGAGATATAAGGTCAGGACCCTCTGGGGCCAACGTCCTGACTTTC. Protein product: CSARDIRSGPSGANVLTF.

Concerning this clonotype: This may come from a read error, since a much larger clone is one base off. The J gene is TRBJ2-1, the V gene TRBV7-2; 7 nucleotides align to TRBD1. Germline lookup yields CDR1 SGHTA and CDR2 FQGNSA. This CDR3 comprises 15 residues. CDR3 nucleotide sequence: TGTGCCAGCAGCTTCTCCGGGACAGACTACAATAAGCAGTTCTTC. It yields the protein CASSFSGTDYNKQFF.